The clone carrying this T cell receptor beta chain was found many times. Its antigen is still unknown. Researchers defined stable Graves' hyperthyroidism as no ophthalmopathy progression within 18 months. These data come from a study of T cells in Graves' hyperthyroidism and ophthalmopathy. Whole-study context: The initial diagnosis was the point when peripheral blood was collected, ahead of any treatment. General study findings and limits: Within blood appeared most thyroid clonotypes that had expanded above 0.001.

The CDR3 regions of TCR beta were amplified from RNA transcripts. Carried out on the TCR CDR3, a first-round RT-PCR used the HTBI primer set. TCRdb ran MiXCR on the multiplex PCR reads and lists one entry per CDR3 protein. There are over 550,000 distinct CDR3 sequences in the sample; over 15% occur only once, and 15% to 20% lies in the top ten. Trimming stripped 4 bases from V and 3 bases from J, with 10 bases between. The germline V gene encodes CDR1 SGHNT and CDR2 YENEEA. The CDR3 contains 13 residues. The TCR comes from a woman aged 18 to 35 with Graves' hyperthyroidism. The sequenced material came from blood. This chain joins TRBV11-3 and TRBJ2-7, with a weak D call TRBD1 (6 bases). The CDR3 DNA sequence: TGTGCCAGCAGCTCCGGACAGCTCTACGAGCAGTACTTC. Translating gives CASSSGQLYEQYF.